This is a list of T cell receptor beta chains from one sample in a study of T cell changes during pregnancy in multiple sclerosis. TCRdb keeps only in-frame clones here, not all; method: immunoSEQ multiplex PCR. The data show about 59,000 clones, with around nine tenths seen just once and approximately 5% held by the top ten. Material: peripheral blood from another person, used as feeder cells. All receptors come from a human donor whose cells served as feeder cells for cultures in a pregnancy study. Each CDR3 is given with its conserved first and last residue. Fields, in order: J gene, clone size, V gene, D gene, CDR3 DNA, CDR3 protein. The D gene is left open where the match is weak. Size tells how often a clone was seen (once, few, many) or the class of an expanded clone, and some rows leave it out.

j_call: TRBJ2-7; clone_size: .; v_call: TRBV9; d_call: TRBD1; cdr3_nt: TGTGCCAGCAGTGGGGACAGCGAGCAGTACTTC; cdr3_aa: CASSGDSEQYF
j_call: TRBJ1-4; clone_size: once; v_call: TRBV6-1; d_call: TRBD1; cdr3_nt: TGTGCCAGCAGTGAAGCGCCGGGACAGGGGTATGAAAAACTGTTTTTT; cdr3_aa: CASSEAPGQGYEKLFF
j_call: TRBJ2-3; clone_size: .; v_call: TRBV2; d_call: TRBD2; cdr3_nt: TGTGCCAGCAGTGAAGCGTCTAGCGGAGAGTACACAGATACGCAGTATTTT; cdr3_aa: CASSEASSGEYTDTQYF
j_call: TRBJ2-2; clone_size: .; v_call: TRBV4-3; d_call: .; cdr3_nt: TGCGCCAGCAGCCAAGCCCCGGGACCGAACACCGGGGAGCTGTTTTTT; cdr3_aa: CASSQAPGPNTGELFF
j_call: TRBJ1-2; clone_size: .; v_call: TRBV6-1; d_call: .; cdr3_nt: TGTGCCAGCAGTGTAACCTATGGCTACACCTTC; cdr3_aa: CASSVTYGYTF
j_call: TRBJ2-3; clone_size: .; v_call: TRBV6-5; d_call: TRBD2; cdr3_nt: TGTGCCAGCAGTTACGGACTAGCGGGAGGCACAGATACGCAGTATTTT; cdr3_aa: CASSYGLAGGTDTQYF
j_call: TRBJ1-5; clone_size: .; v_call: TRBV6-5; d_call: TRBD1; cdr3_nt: TGTGCCAGCAGTCGAGACAGGGTCCCCAATCAGCCCCAGCATTTT; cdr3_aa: CASSRDRVPNQPQHF
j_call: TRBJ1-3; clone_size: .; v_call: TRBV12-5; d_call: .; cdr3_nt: TGTGCTAGTGGTTTGCCACCGGGACTGTTTAGCTCTGGAAACACCATATATTTT; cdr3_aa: CASGLPPGLFSSGNTIYF
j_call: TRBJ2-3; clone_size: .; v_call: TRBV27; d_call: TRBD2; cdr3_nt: TGTGCCAGCAGAGTACTAGCGGGCACAGATACGCAGTATTTT; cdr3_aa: CASRVLAGTDTQYF
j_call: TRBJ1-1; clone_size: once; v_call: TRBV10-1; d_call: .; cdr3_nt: TGCGCCAGCAGTGAGTCGAATACACTCCCTGAAGCTTTCTTT; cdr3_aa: CASSESNTLPEAFF
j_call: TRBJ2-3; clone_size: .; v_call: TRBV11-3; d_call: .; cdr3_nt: TGTGCCAGCAGCTTAGGTGACTTCACAGATACGCAGTATTTT; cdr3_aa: CASSLGDFTDTQYF
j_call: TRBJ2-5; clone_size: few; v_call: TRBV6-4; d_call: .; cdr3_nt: TGTGCCAGCAGTGAGAGGGAAACAGAGACCCAGTACTTC; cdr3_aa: CASSERETETQYF
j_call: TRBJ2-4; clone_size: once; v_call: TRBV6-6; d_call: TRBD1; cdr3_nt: TGTGCCAGCAGTTACGGGGGACAGGGAGGTAGCATTCAGTACTTC; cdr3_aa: CASSYGGQGGSIQYF
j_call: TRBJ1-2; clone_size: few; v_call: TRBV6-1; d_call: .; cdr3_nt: TGTGCCAGCAGTGAATGGGACACCCTAGGCTACACCTTC; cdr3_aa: CASSEWDTLGYTF
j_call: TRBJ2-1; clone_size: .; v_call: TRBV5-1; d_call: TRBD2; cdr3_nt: TGCGCCAGTTCGACTAGCGGGAGCAATGAGCAGTTCTTC; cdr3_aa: CASSTSGSNEQFF
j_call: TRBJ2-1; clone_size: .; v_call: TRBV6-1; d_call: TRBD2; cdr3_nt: TGTGCCAGCAGGACGACTAGCGGGGGGGAAGGTGAGCAGTTCTTC; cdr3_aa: CASRTTSGGEGEQFF
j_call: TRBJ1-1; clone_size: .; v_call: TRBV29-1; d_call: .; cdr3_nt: TGCAGCGTTGAAGACCCTATACAGGGCACTGAAGCTTTCTTT; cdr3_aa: CSVEDPIQGTEAFF
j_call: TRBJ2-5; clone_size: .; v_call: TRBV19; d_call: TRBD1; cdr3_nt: TGTGCCAGTAGGCCCGGGGGCACAGGGGGCCCGAACCAAGAGACCCAGTACTTC; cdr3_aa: CASRPGGTGGPNQETQYF
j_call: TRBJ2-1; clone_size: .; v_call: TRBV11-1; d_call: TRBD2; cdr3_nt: TGTGCCAGCAGTCACGGGGCTAGCGGTTACAATGAGCAGTTCTTC; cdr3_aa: CASSHGASGYNEQFF
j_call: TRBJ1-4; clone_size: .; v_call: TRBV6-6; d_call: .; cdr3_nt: TGTGCCAGCAGTTACTCGAACCTTAATGAAAAACTGTTTTTT; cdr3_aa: CASSYSNLNEKLFF
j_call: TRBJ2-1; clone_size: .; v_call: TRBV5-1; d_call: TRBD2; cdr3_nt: TGCGCCAGCAGCTTAATGGGACTAGGCGGGAATGAGCAGTTCTTC; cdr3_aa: CASSLMGLGGNEQFF
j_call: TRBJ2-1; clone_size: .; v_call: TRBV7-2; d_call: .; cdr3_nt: TGTGCCAGCAGCTTTCGAAGGGCAAGCGGCATCGGTGGCAATGAGCAGTTCTTC; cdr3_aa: CASSFRRASGIGGNEQFF
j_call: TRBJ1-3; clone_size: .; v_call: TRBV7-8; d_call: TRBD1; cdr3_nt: TGTGCCAGCAGCTTAGCTGCAGGGGGAGCTGGAAACACCATATATTTT; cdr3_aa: CASSLAAGGAGNTIYF
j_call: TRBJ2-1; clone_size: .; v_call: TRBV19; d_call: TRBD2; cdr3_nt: TGTGCCAGTAGTATGTTTAGCGGGGACTACAATGAGCAGTTCTTC; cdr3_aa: CASSMFSGDYNEQFF
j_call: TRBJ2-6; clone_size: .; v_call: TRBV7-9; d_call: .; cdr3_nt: TGTGCCAGCACCCCGGCAGGGGGGAGTGGGGGGGCCAACGTCCTGACTTTC; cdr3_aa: CASTPAGGSGGANVLTF
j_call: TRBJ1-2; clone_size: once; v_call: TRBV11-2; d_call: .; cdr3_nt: TGTGCCAGCAGCTTAGGTACAGGGCATGGCTACACCTTC; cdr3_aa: CASSLGTGHGYTF
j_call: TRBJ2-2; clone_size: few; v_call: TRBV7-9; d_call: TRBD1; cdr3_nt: TGTGCCAGCGGGCTCGCGACAGGGGGTTCCACCGGGGAGCTGTTTTTT; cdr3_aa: CASGLATGGSTGELFF
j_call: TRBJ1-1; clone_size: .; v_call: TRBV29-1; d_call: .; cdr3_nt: TGCAGCGTTGAAAGGCGGATGAAAAACACTGAAGCTTTCTTT; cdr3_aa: CSVERRMKNTEAFF
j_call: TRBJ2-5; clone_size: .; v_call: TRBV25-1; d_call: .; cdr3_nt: TGTGCCAGCAGGCCTGCGGGGTCCCAAGAGACCCAGTACTTC; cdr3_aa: CASRPAGSQETQYF
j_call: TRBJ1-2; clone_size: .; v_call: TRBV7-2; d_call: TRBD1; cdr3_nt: TGTGCCAGCAGGGACAGGGATGGCTACACCTTC; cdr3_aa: CASRDRDGYTF
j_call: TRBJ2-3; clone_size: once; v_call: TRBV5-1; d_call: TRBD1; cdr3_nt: TGCGCCAGCAGCCCGGACAGGGGGCCGGATACGCAGTATTTT; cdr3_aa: CASSPDRGPDTQYF
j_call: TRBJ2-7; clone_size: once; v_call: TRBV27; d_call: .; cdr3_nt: TGTGCCAGCAGTTTAAGGTGGCGCGACTACGAGCAGTACTTC; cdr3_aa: CASSLRWRDYEQYF
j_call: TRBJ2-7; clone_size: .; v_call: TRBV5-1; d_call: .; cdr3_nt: TGCGCCAGCAGCCCGGGACCTCCCACCTACGAGCAGTACTTC; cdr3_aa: CASSPGPPTYEQYF
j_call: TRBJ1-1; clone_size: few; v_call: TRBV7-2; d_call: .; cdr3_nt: TGTGCCAGCAGCCCCCGGGGGTCGATGAACACTGAAGCTTTCTTT; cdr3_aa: CASSPRGSMNTEAFF
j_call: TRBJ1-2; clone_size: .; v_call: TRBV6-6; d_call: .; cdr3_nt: TGTGCCAGCAATCCAGGGGATAGCTATGGCTACACCTTC; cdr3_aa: CASNPGDSYGYTF
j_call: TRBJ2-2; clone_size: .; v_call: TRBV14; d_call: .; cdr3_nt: TGTGCCAGCAGCCCACACACCGCCGGGGAGCTGTTTTTT; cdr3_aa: CASSPHTAGELFF
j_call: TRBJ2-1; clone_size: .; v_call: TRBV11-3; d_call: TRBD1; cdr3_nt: TGTGCCAGCAGCTTAGACCGGACAGGGGGTGAGCAGTTCTTC; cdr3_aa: CASSLDRTGGEQFF
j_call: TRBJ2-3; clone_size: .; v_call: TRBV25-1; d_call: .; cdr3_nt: TGTGCCAGCAGTGAAAGGGCGGGGACGGGCACAGATACGCAGTATTTT; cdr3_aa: CASSERAGTGTDTQYF
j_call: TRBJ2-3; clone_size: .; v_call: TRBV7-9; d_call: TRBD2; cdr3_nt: TGTGCCAGCAGCTTAGCGCATCCGGGAGGGCCAACAGATACGCAGTATTTT; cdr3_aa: CASSLAHPGGPTDTQYF
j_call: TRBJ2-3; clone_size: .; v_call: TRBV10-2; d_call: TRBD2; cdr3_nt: TGCGCCAGCAGTGAGGGGGCTAGCGGGTCGCAGTATTTT; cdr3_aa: CASSEGASGSQYF
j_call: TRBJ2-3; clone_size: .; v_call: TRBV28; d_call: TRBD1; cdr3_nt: TGTGCCAGCAGTTTATTATACGCGACAGGGGGGGATACGCAGTATTTT; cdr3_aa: CASSLLYATGGDTQYF